Reported below is one TCR beta chain. The data belong to a study of post-analysis software for immune sequencing data. Carried by the TCR beta cDNA libraries were unique molecular identifiers. TCRdb re-called the PCR reads through MiXCR, storing one row per CDR3 protein. The sample contains 350,000 to 450,000 distinct CDR3 sequences, roughly 38% of which appear only once. The sample was blood. This receptor was identified in a girl between 10 and 17 years old with multiple sclerosis.

The chain's CDR3 is CASSPDRAHEQYF. In nucleotides, the CDR3 is TGCGCCAGCAGCCCGGACAGGGCCCACGAGCAGTACTTC. The genes are TRBV5-1 and TRBJ2-5; the match to TRBD1 covers 8 bases. The J call may be wrong; the DNA end is better matched by TRBJ2-7. The CDR3 is made up of 13 amino acids. CDR1 is SGHRS and CDR2 is YFSETQ in the germline V gene.